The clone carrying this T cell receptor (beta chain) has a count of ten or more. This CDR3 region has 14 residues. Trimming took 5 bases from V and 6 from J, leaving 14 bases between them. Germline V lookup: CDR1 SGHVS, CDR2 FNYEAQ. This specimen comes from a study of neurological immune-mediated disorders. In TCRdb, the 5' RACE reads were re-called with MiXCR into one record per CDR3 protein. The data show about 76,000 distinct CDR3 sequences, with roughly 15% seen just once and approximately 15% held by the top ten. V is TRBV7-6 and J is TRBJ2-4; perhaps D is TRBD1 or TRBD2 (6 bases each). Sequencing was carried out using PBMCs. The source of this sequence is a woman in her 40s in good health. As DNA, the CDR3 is TGTGCCAGCAGCCGCCTAGAGGGGGGAAACATTCAGTACTTC. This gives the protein CASSRLEGGNIQYF.